The 6 T cell receptor beta chains below all came from one sample that was sequenced in a study of blood T cell repertoires in COVID-19. Libraries were prepared by immunoSEQ multiplex PCR; TCRdb keeps only in-frame clonotypes and omits some of them. The data hold some 700,000 clones, with 80% to 90% observed a single time. Sequencing used peripheral blood. The receptors were gathered from a woman under 30 with acute or convalescent COVID-19.

This clone came up once. The chain uses TRBV6-1 and TRBJ1-4; 7 bases match TRBD1. This CDR3 has 15 amino acids. J lost 7 bases, V lost 7 bases, and 12 bases had no gene match. Germline CDR1 and CDR2: MNHNS and SASEGT. CDR3 loop: CASTTEGAPVEKLFF. The CDR3 coding sequence is TGTGCCAGCACCACGGAGGGGGCGCCCGTTGAAAAACTGTTTTTT.

In its sample, this clone was seen many times. The chain joins TRBV3-1 (or the pseudogene TRBV3-2) to TRBJ1-3, with unresolved D. The V gene's germline CDR1 is LGHDT and CDR2 YNNKEL (reference sequence). V lost 6 bases and J 0 bases, leaving 12 bases between the germline ends. The CDR3 is made up of 15 amino acids. CDR3: CASRENFLSGNTIYF. CDR3 nucleotide sequence: TGTGCCAGCAGAGAAAACTTTCTCTCTGGAAACACCATATATTTT.

This clone appeared once. V gene TRBV4-1 combines with J gene TRBJ1-2; D may be TRBD1 (6 bases). V lost 1 base and J 1 base, leaving 16 bases between the germline ends. The CDR3 is made up of 17 amino acids. Germline V CDR1 and CDR2: MGHRA, YSYEKL. CDR3 DNA: TGCGCCAGCAGCCAAGGCATCCGGGACATTGATAACTATGGCTACACCTTC. It encodes CASSQGIRDIDNYGYTF.

A note on this clone: One junction end disagrees with the germline gene, perhaps due to a read error. The V call is TRBV7-9, the J call TRBJ1-2; 7 bases agree with TRBD1. Per the germline V gene, CDR1 is SEHNR and CDR2 is FQNEAQ (reference sequence). The CDR3 extends over 13 amino acids. CDR3 protein: CASSFRQGAEISF. CDR3 DNA: TGTGCCAGCAGCTTCCGACAGGGCGCGGAGATCTCCTTC.

This rearrangement joins TRBV25-1 to TRBJ1-5, with 7 nucleotides matching TRBD1. The CDR3 has 18 amino acids. J gave up 3 bases and V 4 bases, and 15 bases lay outside the gene matches. From germline, CDR1 is MGHDK and CDR2 SYGVNS. CDR3 bases: TGTGCCAGCAGTGGTGCCCCGGGAGAGGGGGCTGTCAATCAGCCCCAGCATTTT. Protein: CASSGAPGEGAVNQPQHF.

This clone was counted a single time. V is TRBV24-1 and J is TRBJ2-3; D not certain. The CDR3 totals 16 residues. CDR1 and CDR2 (germline): KGHDR, SFDVKD. V was clipped by 5 bases and J by 2 bases, with 16 bases between them. The CDR3 is CATSGSSSPSTDTQYF. The CDR3 DNA follows: TGTGCCACCAGTGGCTCTAGTTCCCCTTCCACAGATACGCAGTATTTT.